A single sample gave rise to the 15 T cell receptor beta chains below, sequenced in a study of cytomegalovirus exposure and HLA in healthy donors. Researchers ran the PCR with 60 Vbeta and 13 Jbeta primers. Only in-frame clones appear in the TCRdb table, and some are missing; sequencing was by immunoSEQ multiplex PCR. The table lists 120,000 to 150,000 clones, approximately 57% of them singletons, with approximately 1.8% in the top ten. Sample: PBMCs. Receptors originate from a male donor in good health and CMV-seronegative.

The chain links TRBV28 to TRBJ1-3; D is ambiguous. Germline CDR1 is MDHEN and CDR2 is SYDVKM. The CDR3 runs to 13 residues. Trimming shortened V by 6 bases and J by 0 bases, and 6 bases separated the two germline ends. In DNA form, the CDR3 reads TGTGCCAGCAGGCCCTACTCTGGAAACACCATATATTTT. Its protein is CASRPYSGNTIYF.

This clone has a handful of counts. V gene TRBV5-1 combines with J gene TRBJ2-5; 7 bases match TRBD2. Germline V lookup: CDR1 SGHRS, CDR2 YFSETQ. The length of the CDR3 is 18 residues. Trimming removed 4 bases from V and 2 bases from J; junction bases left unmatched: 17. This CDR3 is CASSLGGGPSREQETQYF. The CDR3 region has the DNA TGCGCCAGCAGCCTGGGGGGGGGTCCGTCCAGGGAGCAAGAGACCCAGTACTTC.

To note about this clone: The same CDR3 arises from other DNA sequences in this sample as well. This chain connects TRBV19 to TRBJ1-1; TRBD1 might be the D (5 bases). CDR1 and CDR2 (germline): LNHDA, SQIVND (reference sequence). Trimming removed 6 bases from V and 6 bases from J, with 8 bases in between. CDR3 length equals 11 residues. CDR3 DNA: TGTGCCAGTAGCGCGGGGCCTGAAGCTTTCTTT. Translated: CASSAGPEAFF.

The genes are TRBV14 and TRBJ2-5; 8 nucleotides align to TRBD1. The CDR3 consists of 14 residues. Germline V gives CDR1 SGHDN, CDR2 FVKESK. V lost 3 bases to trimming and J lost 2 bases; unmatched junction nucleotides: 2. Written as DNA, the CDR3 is TGTGCCAGCAGCCACTACAGGGGGCAAGAGACCCAGTACTTC. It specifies CASSHYRGQETQYF.

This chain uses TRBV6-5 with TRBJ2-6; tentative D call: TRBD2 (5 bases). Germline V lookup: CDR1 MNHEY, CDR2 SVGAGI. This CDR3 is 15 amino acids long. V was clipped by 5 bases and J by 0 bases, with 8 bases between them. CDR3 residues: CASSVGLSGANVLTF. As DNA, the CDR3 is TGTGCCAGCAGTGTCGGACTCTCTGGGGCCAACGTCCTGACTTTC.

The CDR3 region is CASSESQGSQPQHF. The DNA for the CDR3 is TGTGCCAGCAGTGAAAGTCAGGGGTCTCAGCCCCAGCATTTT. V and J are TRBV2 and TRBJ1-5; maybe TRBD1 (6 bases). CDR3 length: 14 amino acids. The V end lost 2 bases, the J end lost 6 bases, and 11 bases lay between the germline ends. Germline loops: CDR1 SNHLY, CDR2 FYNNEI.

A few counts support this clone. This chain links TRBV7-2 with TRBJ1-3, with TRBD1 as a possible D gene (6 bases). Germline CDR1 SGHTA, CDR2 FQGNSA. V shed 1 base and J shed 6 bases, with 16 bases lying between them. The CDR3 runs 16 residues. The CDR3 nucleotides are TGTGCCAGCAGCTTAGACTTTTTACAGGGAAAAAACACCATATATTTT. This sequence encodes CASSLDFLQGKNTIYF.

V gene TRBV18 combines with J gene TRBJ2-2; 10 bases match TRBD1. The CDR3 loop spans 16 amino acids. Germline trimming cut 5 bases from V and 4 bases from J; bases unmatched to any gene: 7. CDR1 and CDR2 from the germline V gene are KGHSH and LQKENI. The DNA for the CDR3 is TGTGCCAGCTCATTAGGGACAGGGGCCCTCACCGGGGAGCTGTTTTTT. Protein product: CASSLGTGALTGELFF. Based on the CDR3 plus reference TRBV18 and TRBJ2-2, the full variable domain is NAGVMQNPRHLVRRRGQEARLRCSPMKGHSHVYWYRQLPEEGLKFMVYLQKENIIDESGMPKERFSAEFPKEGPSILRIQQVVRGDSAAYFCASSLGTGALTGELFFGEGSRLTVL.

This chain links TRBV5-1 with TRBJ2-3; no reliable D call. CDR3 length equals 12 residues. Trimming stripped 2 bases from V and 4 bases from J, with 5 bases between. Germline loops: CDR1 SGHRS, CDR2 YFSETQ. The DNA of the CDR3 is TGCGCCAGCAGCTTATATCCAGATACGCAGTATTTT. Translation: CASSLYPDTQYF.

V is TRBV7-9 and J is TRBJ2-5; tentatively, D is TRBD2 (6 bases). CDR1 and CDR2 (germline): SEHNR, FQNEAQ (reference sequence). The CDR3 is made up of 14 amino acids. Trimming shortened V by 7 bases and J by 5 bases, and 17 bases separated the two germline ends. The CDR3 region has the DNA TGTGCCAGCACCAGACTAGTTTCGGGTGAGACCCAGTACTTC. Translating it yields CASTRLVSGETQYF.

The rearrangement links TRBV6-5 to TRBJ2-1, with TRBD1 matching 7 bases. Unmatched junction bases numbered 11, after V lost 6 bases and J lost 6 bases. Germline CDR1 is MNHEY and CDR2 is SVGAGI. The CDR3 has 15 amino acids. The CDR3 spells CASSRTGEFGNEQFF. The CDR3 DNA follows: TGTGCCAGCAGCCGAACAGGGGAATTTGGCAATGAGCAGTTCTTC.

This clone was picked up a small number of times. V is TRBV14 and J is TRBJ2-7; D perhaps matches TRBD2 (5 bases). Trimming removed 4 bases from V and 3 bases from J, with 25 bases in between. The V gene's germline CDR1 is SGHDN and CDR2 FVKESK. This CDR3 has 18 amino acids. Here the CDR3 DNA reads TGTGCCAGCAGCCTCACCCGGACCTTTTCCGGGGTCCACTACGAGCAGTACTTC. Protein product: CASSLTRTFSGVHYEQYF.

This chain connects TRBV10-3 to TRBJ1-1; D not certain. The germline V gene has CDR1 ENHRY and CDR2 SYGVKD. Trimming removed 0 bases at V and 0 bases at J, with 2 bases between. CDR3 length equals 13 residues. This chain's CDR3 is CAISESMNTEAFF. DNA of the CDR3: TGTGCCATCAGTGAGTCTATGAACACTGAAGCTTTCTTT.

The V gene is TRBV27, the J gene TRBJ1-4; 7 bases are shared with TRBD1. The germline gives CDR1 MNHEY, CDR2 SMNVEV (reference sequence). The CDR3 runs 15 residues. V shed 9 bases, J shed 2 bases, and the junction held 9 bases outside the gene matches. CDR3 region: CASKTGKETNEKLFF. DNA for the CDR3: TGTGCCAGTAAGACAGGGAAGGAGACTAATGAAAAACTGTTTTTT.

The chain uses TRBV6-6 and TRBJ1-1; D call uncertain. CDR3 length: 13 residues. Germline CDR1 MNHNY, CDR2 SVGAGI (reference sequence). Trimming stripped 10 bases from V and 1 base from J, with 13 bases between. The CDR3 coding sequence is TGTGCCACTCTAGACCCTTCGAACACTGAAGCTTTCTTT. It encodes CATLDPSNTEAFF.